The source of this T cell receptor beta chain is a study of CD8 T cells in ankylosing spondylitis (dated by TCRdb to the late 2010s). Study-level background: The study set out to find disease-linked TCR variants by profiling T cell receptor beta repertoires in ankylosing spondylitis patients and healthy donors. Samples of peripheral blood were taken, and for ankylosing spondylitis patients, synovial fluid was collected as well. The whole study cohort included some 100 healthy donors and 25 or so ankylosing spondylitis patients. The study at large found these results: Some TCR beta motif variants had previously been reported in synovial fluid and blood of reactive arthritis patients, which suggested common disease-initiation mechanisms. A CD8+ phenotype was shown by the disease-linked clones, which were found at relatively low frequencies in peripheral blood. The disease-linked clones were reported to be significantly enriched in matched synovial fluid samples from ankylosing spondylitis patients. A TCR beta motif of several highly homologous amino acid variants appeared characteristic of blood from ankylosing spondylitis patients.

The germline V gene provides CDR1 SGHRS and CDR2 YFSETQ. Spanning cysteine to phenylalanine, the CDR3 consists of 16 amino acids. Here the CDR3 DNA is all that survives: 48 bases in frame from base 1. V has 0 bases trimmed and J has 7 bases trimmed; junction bases matching no gene number 7. In its sample, this clonotype was seen many times. Its antigen remains unidentified. Base-call qualities are not available, and no considerably larger clone is one nucleotide away. The run used an Illumina HiSeq 2500. Quantitative 5'-RACE with molecular barcodes was the method used to prepare the TCR beta libraries. Concerning the study's data processing: Disease-linked TCR variants were identified with a new computational method built on a probabilistic model of VDJ rearrangement. The public sequencing data were trimmed at Q25 with fastp and processed into clonotypes with MiXCR by TCRdb, which kept only in-frame beta chains. Each CDR3 protein gets just one entry, which takes the most common genes and DNA from the rows behind it. The authors' filters were not applied to this entry. The sample yields 200,000 to 300,000 distinct CDR3 sequences; roughly 8.6% were counted once. The ten largest account for 6.8% of the sample.

The receptor's source is a male donor with ankylosing spondylitis or in good health (not recorded which). The V gene is TRBV5-1 and the J gene is TRBJ1-4, and TRBD1 aligns with 9 junction nucleotides. The sequenced sample was blood, either unsorted or a sorted T cell fraction (not recorded which). The CDR3 region has the sequence CASSLGQGVHGEKLFF. DNA sequence: TGCGCCAGCAGCTTGGGACAGGGGGTTCATGGTGAAAAACTGTTTTTT.